This T cell receptor beta chain is drawn from a study of lymphopenia after photon versus proton radiotherapy. General study results and limits: Survival link was tested only in deceased patients; proton benefit remains a possibility. Oligoclonal CD8+ Temra expansion after nadir drove photon patients' diversity drop.

As for this clone: What it binds is unknown.

Looked up from germline, CDR1 is SGHKS and CDR2 is YYEKEE (reference sequence). V was clipped by 2 bases and J by 3 bases; unmatched bases: 8. CDR3 length: 16 amino acids. Profiling relied on immunoSEQ multiplex PCR, and the TCRdb table lists in-frame clones only, not all of them. The table includes 40,000 or so clones, 65% to 90% detected once. The gene calls are TRBV5-5 and TRBJ1-5; 7 bases fit TRBD1. The receptor was isolated from a man aged 35 to 55 with gastric cancer. Sequencing used peripheral blood, obtained from a patient treated with photon-based radiotherapy. The CDR3, as DNA: TGTGCCAGCAGCTTCTTTTACGGACAGGACAATCAGCCCCAGCATTTT. This translates into CASSFFYGQDNQPQHF.